This TCR beta chain is from a study of CD8 T cells in ankylosing spondylitis. Study-wide results and caveats: Seven to nine highly homologous variants formed a TCR beta motif that appeared characteristic of ankylosing spondylitis blood.

CDR1 is DFQATT, CDR2 SNEGSKA, per germline (reference sequence). V shed 3 bases, J shed 3 bases, and the junction held 6 bases outside the gene matches. The length of the CDR3 is 14 residues. Quantitative molecular-barcoded 5'-RACE generated the TCR beta libraries. One entry per CDR3 protein, called by TCRdb with MiXCR from the 5' RACE reads. Of about 92,000 distinct CDR3 sequences listed, about 8.1% are singletons. This clonotype appeared many times. Its antigen remains unidentified. The V gene is TRBV20-1, the J gene TRBJ1-2; 8 bases align to TRBD1. This TCR derives from a male donor with ankylosing spondylitis or in good health (not recorded which). Specimen: blood, either unsorted or a sorted T cell fraction (not recorded which). This CDR3 is CSASATGVDYGYTF. Written as DNA, the CDR3 is TGCAGTGCTAGCGCGACAGGGGTTGACTATGGCTACACCTTC.